This T cell receptor beta chain originates from a study of beta chain features in type 1 diabetes. Study in general: Patient and healthy donor groups were alike in age, gender and cell yields.

The CDR3 runs to 14 residues. Per the germline V gene, CDR1 is GTSNPN and CDR2 is SVGIG (reference sequence). V gave up 7 bases and J gave up 5 bases; unmatched junction bases: 9. Study-level results: Type 1 diabetes patients had TCRB CDR3s that were shorter (moderately but significantly so) in all four CD4+ subsets. The study left unresolved whether HLA type influences TCRB rearrangement. Naive, central memory and regulatory TCRB repertoires appeared more similar among patients than healthy donors.

Isolated RNA was reverse transcribed in full, so expressed TCRB transcripts were sequenced. Clones were read by immunoSEQ multiplex PCR, and TCRdb kept only the in-frame ones, dropping some. The table lists more than 250,000 clones, 24% of them singletons. Comment on this clone: Antigen unknown.

Sorted CD4+ subsets: naive, central memory, regulatory, stem cell-like memory (CD45RO/CCR7/CD25/CD127/CD95/CD27 panel). The TCR was taken from a woman under 40 with type 1 diabetes. V gene TRBV30 combines with J gene TRBJ2-5, with 11 bases that match TRBD2. The sample was naive CD4+ T cells from blood. This chain's CDR3 is CASRTSGSSETQYF. For the CDR3, the DNA is TGTGCCTCCAGGACTAGCGGGTCCAGCGAGACCCAGTACTTC.